The 9 T cell receptor beta chains reported below all come from one sample, sequenced in a study of CD8 T cells in Susac syndrome. RNA totalling roughly 0.45 to 1 ug underwent reverse transcription with random hexamers. TCRdb reprocessed the immunoSEQ multiplex PCR reads with MiXCR, giving one entry per CDR3 protein. This sample yields 300,000 or so distinct CDR3 sequences, of which about 90% are seen a single time; roughly 0.064% belongs to the top ten. The sample taken for sequencing was CD4+ T cells from PBMCs. All receptors come from a human donor with multiple sclerosis.

The chain has TRBV2 and TRBJ2-6; TRBD1 aligns across 12 bases. This CDR3 has 18 amino acids. V lost 6 bases to trimming and J lost 4 bases; unmatched junction nucleotides: 10. Germline CDR1 is SNHLY and CDR2 is FYNNEI. In nucleotides, the CDR3 is TGTGCCAGCAGGCAACCGGGACAGGGGGCTAGAGGGGCCAACGTCCTGACTTTC. Amino acids: CASRQPGQGARGANVLTF.

V usage is TRBV18 and J usage is TRBJ1-2; possible D gene TRBD1, 6 bases. Trimming shortened V by 3 bases and J by 8 bases, and 16 bases separated the two germline ends. The CDR3 runs 14 residues. The germline V gene encodes CDR1 KGHSH and CDR2 LQKENI. CDR3 DNA: TGTGCCAGCTCACCGACACAGGGTCTGGAAGGCTACACCTTC. It specifies CASSPTQGLEGYTF.

A single count supports this clonotype. The chain links TRBV2 to TRBJ2-1; TRBD1 is a possible D gene (6 bases). The V gene's germline CDR1 is SNHLY and CDR2 FYNNEI. CDR3 length: 15 amino acids. Trimming left V 8 bases short and J 3 bases short, with 17 bases between. The CDR3 nucleotides are TGTGCCAGCGTCGGACAGATACATTTCTACAATGAGCAGTTCTTC. Translated, it gives CASVGQIHFYNEQFF.

V is TRBV11-2 and J is TRBJ2-3; D unresolved. The germline V gene encodes CDR1 SGHAT and CDR2 FQNNGV. The CDR3 totals 14 residues. Trimming left V 2 bases short and J 3 bases short, with 9 bases between. CDR3 sequence (DNA): TGTGCCAGCAGCTTAAACATTGGAACAGATACGCAGTATTTT. Its translation: CASSLNIGTDTQYF.

The CDR3 DNA is TGCGCCAGCAGCCAAACTAGCGGGGCACGGGGAGAGCAGTTCTTC. Translating gives CASSQTSGARGEQFF. The V call is TRBV4-3, the J call TRBJ2-1, with 10 bases identical to TRBD2. Trimming took 2 bases from V and 10 from J; bases not matched to a gene: 8. CDR1 LGHNA and CDR2 YSLEER come from the germline V gene. The CDR3 runs to 15 residues.

This clonotype appeared a single time. The chain recombines TRBV15 with TRBJ2-5, with D tentatively TRBD1 (5 bases). The CDR3 has 14 residues. Germline V CDR1 and CDR2: LNHNV, YYDKDF (reference sequence). V lost 0 bases and J lost 4, with 9 bases in between. Here the CDR3 reads CATSREQGRETQYF. The CDR3 DNA reads as TGTGCCACCAGCAGAGAGCAGGGCCGAGAGACCCAGTACTTC. Full variable domain (rest looked up from reference TRBV15 and TRBJ2-5): DAMVIQNPRYQVTQFGKPVTLSCSQTLNHNVMYWYQQKSSQAPKLLFHYYDKDFNNEADTPDNFQSRRPNTSFCFLDIRSPGLGDTAMYLCATSREQGRETQYFGPGTRLLVL.

The chain recombines TRBV7-9 with TRBJ2-3; D gene ambiguous. The germline CDR1 and CDR2 sequences are SEHNR and FQNEAQ (reference sequence). The CDR3 contains 13 residues. Between the trimmed V and J ends, which lost 0 bases and 6 bases, there was a span of 7 bases. This chain's CDR3 is CASSLAASDTQYF. CDR3 nucleotides: TGTGCCAGCAGCTTAGCCGCCTCGGATACGCAGTATTTT.

The CDR3 sequence: CASSQLPGPPEEKLFF. CDR3 DNA: TGCGCCAGCAGCCAATTACCCGGGCCTCCGGAGGAAAAACTGTTTTTT. The rearrangement joins TRBV4-1 to TRBJ1-4, with unresolved D. Germline V gives CDR1 MGHRA, CDR2 YSYEKL. Trimming took 2 bases from V and 8 from J, leaving 18 bases between them. The CDR3 runs 16 residues.

The rearrangement joins TRBV12-3 or TRBV12-4 to TRBJ1-6; TRBD1 matches 8 bases. This CDR3 has 17 amino acids. Losses at the gene ends were 3 bases for V and 7 bases for J; bases not matched to a gene: 11. The CDR3 spells CASSLRGAGGGNSPLHF. CDR3 bases: TGTGCCAGCAGTTTGAGGGGAGCAGGGGGCGGAAATTCACCCCTCCACTTT.